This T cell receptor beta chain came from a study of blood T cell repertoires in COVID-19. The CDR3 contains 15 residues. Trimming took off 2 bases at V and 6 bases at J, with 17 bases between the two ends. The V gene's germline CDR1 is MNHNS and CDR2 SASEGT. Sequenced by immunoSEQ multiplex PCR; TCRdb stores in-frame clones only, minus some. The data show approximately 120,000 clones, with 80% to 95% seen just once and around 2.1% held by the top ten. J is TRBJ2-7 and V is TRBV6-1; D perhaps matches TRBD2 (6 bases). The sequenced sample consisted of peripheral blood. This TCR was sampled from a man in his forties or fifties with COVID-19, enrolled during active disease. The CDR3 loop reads CASSERWGLKSEQYF. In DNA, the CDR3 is TGTGCCAGCAGTGAAAGGTGGGGACTTAAAAGCGAGCAGTACTTC.